The TCR beta chain under discussion was sequenced for a study of type 1 regulatory T cells. About the research overall: T-allo10 is a Tr1-enriched, alloantigen-specific CD4 T cell product made in vitro. Study-level results: Tr1 cells had a more restricted TCR repertoire than non-Tr1 cells.

This clonotype was picked up many times. No antigen is known for it. Per the germline V gene, CDR1 is DFQATT and CDR2 is SNEGSKA (reference sequence). The germline V and J ends were trimmed by 4 bases and 1 base, with 7 bases remaining between them. This CDR3 has 12 residues. Each CDR3 protein gets one entry after TCRdb re-called the reads with MiXCR. The sample shows about 42,000 distinct CDR3 sequences, 9% to 15% of them seen only once. V is TRBV20-1 and J is TRBJ1-1; D is uncertain. This receptor was obtained from a human donor in good health. What was sequenced was cultured non-Tr1 T cells, either the whole culture or a sorted T cell fraction (not recorded which). CDR3 region: CSANQWNTEAFF. The CDR3 region has the DNA TGCAGTGCTAATCAGTGGAACACTGAAGCTTTCTTT.